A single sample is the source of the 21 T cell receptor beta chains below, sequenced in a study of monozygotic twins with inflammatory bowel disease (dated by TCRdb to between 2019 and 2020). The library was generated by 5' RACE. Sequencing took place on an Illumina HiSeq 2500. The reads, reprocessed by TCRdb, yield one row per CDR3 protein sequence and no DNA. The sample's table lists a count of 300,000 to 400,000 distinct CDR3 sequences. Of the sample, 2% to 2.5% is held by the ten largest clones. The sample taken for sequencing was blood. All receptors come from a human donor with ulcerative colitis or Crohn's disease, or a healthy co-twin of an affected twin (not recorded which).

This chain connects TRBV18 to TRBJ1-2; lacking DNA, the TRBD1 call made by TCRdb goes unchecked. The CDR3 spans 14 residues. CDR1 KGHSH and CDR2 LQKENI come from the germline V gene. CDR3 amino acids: CASSPAGSDYGYTF.

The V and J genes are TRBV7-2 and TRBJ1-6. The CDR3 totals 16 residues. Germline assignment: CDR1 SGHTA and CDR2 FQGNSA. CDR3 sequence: CASSPERGGGNSPLHF.

Here the CDR3 reads CSARVASGGKDTQYF. The rearrangement joins TRBV20-1 to TRBJ2-3; the TRBD2 assignment by TCRdb is unverifiable without DNA. Germline-derived CDR1 and CDR2 are DFQATT and SNEGSKA (reference sequence). This CDR3 has 15 amino acids.

CDR3: CASSFSERDTAQYF. The chain joins TRBV28 to TRBJ2-3; TCRdb picks TRBD2, but there is no DNA to check that call. Germline CDR1 is MDHEN and CDR2 is SYDVKM. CDR3 size: 14 residues.

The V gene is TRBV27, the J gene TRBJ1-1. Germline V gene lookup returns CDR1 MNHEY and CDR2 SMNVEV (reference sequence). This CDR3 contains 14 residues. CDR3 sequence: CASRSYRLNTEAFF.

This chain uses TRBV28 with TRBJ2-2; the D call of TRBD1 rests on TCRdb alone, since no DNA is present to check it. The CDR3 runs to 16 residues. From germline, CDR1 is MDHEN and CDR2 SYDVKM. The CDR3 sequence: CASSYGDRTYTGELFF. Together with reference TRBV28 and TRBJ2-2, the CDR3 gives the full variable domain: DVKVTQSSRYLVKRTGEKVFLECVQDMDHENMFWYRQDPGLGLRLIYFSYDVKMKEKGDIPEGYSVSREKKERFSLILESASTNQTSMYLCASSYGDRTYTGELFFGEGSRLTVL.

CDR3 sequence: CASSIRQGNSPLHF. The chain joins TRBV11-2 to TRBJ1-6; TCRdb's D call, TRBD1, is unchecked because there is no DNA. The CDR3 has 14 amino acids. Per the germline V gene, CDR1 is SGHAT and CDR2 is FQNNGV.

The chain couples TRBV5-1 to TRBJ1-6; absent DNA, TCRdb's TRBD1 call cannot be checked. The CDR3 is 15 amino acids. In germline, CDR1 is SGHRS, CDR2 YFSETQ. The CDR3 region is CASSPGDRVNSPLHF.

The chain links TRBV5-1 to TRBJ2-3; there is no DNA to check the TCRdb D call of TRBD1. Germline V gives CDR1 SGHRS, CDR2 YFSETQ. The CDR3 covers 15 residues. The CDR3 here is CASSFRQGGTDTQYF.

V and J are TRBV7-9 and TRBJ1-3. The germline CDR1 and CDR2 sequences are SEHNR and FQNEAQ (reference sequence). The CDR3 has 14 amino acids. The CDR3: CASSSQGSGNTIYF.

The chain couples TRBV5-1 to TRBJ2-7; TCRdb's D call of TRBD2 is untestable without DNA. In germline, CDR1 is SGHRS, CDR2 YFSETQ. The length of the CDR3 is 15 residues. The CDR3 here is CASSRGGLANYEQYF. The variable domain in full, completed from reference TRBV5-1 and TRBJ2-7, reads KAGVTQTPRYLIKTRGQQVTLSCSPISGHRSVSWYQQTPGQGLQFLFEYFSETQRNKGNFPGRFSGRQFSNSRSEMNVSTLELGDSALYLCASSRGGLANYEQYFGPGTRLTVT.

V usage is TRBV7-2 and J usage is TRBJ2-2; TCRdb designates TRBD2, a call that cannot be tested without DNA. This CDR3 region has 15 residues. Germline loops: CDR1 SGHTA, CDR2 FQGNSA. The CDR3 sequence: CASSFMAGGTGELFF.

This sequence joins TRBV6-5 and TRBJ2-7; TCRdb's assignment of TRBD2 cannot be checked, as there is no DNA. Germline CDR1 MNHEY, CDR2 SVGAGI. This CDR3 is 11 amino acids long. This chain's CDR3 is CASNEGIEQYF.

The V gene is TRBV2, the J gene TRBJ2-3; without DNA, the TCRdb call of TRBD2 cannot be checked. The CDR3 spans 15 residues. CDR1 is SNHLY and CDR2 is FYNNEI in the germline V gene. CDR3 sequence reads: CATKGLAGPVSTQYF.

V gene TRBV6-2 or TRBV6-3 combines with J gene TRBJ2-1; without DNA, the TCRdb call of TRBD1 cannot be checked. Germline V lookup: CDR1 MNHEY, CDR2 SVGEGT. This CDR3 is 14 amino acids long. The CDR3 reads CASSSGGPNNEQFF.

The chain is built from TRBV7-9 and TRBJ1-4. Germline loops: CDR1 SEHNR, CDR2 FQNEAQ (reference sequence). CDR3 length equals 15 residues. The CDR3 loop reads CASRTDGWANEKLFF.

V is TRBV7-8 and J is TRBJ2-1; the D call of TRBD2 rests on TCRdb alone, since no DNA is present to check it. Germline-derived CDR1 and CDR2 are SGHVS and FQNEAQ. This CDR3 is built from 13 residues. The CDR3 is CASSSYASGPGFF.

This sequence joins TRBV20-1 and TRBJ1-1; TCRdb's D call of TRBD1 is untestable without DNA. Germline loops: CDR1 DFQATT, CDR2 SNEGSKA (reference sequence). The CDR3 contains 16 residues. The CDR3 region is CSADPGQGPGNTEAFF.

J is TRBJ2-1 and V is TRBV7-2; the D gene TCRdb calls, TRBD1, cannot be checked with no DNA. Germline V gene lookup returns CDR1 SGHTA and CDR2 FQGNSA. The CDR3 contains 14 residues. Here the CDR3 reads CASSRGQAYNEQFF. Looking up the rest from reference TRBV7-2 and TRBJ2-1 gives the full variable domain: GAGVSQSPSNKVTEKGKDVELRCDPISGHTALYWYRQSLGQGLEFLIYFQGNSAPDKSGLPSDRFSAERTGGSVSTLTIQRTQQEDSAVYLCASSRGQAYNEQFFGPGTRLTVL.

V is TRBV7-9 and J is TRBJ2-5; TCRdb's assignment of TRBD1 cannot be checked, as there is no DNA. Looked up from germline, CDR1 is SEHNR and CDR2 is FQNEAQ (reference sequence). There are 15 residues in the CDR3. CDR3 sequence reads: CASSSGTVSQETQYF.

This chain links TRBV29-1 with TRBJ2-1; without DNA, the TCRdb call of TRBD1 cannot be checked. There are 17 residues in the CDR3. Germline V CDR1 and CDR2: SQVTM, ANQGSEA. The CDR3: CSVLLSLNPPGYNEQFF.